This passage covers 8 T cell receptor beta chains from one sample sequenced in a study of OX40 agonist ivuxolimab in advanced cancers. Preparation of the library involved the immunoSEQ multiplex PCR assay. Not all clones reach the TCRdb copy of this immuneACCESS table, which keeps in-frame sequences only. Checked studies attribute under half of the gap to unresolved V genes and leave the rest unexplained. Across this sample there are about 55,000 clones, with 80% seen only once. The top ten constitute roughly 4% of the sample. Sequenced material: CD4+ or CD8+ T cells sorted from blood, taken in a trial of the OX40 agonist ivuxolimab. The origin of the receptors is an adult with an advanced solid tumor such as melanoma, head and neck, liver or kidney cancer.

This chain joins TRBV5-1 and TRBJ2-7; TRBD1 matches at 7 bases. This CDR3 is built from 14 residues. The V gene's germline CDR1 is SGHRS and CDR2 YFSETQ. Trimming cost V 4 bases and J 2 bases; bases outside gene matches: 6. CDR3 in amino acids: CASSPGQVTYEQYF. DNA for the CDR3: TGCGCCAGCAGCCCTGGACAGGTCACCTACGAGCAGTACTTC.

With regard to this clone: Other DNA sequences in this sample translate to the same CDR3. The chain couples TRBV27 to TRBJ2-7; D may be TRBD2 (5 bases). This CDR3 is built from 17 residues. V dropped 0 bases and J dropped 2 bases, with 17 bases sitting between them. CDR1 and CDR2 from the germline V gene are MNHEY and SMNVEV (reference sequence). The CDR3 region is CASSLSVRASRPYEQYF. The CDR3 nucleotides read TGTGCCAGCAGTTTATCAGTTCGGGCTAGCCGACCCTACGAGCAGTACTTC.

V is TRBV5-1 and J is TRBJ1-3, with D possibly being TRBD1 (5 bases). The CDR3 is 17 amino acids. The germline V gene has CDR1 SGHRS and CDR2 YFSETQ. V was cut by 3 bases and J by 0 bases, with 16 bases left in between. The CDR3 bases are TGCGCCAGCAGCTCCCAAGTTGACAGTCGCTCTGGAAACACCATATATTTT. Translated, it gives CASSSQVDSRSGNTIYF.

V is TRBV28 and J is TRBJ1-6, with 7 nucleotides matching TRBD1. CDR1 and CDR2 (germline): MDHEN, SYDVKM. The CDR3 loop spans 16 amino acids. The V gene end was trimmed by 5 bases and the J gene end by 7 bases; junction bases not matched to a gene: 11. CDR3 coding DNA: TGTGCCAGCAGTATCACCACAGGGGTAGGGAATTCACCCCTCCACTTT. Protein sequence: CASSITTGVGNSPLHF.

This chain links TRBV7-8 with TRBJ1-1, with D perhaps matching TRBD1 (5 bases). The germline CDR1 and CDR2 sequences are SGHVS and FQNEAQ. The CDR3 has 14 amino acids. V lost 6 bases to trimming and J lost 1 base, with 12 bases between them. This CDR3 is CASRRRQGNTEAFF. The CDR3 DNA is TGTGCCAGCAGACGTCGTCAGGGGAACACTGAAGCTTTCTTT.

The chain carries TRBV6-5 and TRBJ2-2, with TRBD2 identical over 12 bases. Germline V lookup: CDR1 MNHEY, CDR2 SVGAGI. CDR3 length: 15 residues. V lost 5 bases, J lost 6 bases, and 4 bases stayed unmatched. The CDR3 spells CASSLLAGGAGELFF. The CDR3 DNA reads TGTGCCAGCAGTCTCCTAGCGGGAGGGGCCGGGGAGCTGTTTTTT.

The V gene is TRBV5-8, the J gene TRBJ1-1; tentatively, D is TRBD1 (6 bases). This CDR3 is built from 16 residues. V was clipped by 4 bases and J by 4 bases, with 20 bases between them. CDR1 and CDR2 from the germline V gene are SGHTS and YDEGEE. The CDR3 is CASSPTRGAYVTEAFF. The CDR3 DNA reads TGTGCCAGCAGCCCGACCCGGGGGGCTTATGTCACTGAAGCTTTCTTT.

This sequence joins TRBV18 and TRBJ2-5, with 7 positions matching TRBD2. This CDR3 has 14 residues. From germline, CDR1 is KGHSH and CDR2 LQKENI. V was clipped by 6 bases and J by 2 bases; unmatched bases: 6. Here the CDR3 DNA reads TGTGCCAGCTCTTCGGAGGGAGGGCAAGAGACCCAGTACTTC. This sequence encodes CASSSEGGQETQYF.